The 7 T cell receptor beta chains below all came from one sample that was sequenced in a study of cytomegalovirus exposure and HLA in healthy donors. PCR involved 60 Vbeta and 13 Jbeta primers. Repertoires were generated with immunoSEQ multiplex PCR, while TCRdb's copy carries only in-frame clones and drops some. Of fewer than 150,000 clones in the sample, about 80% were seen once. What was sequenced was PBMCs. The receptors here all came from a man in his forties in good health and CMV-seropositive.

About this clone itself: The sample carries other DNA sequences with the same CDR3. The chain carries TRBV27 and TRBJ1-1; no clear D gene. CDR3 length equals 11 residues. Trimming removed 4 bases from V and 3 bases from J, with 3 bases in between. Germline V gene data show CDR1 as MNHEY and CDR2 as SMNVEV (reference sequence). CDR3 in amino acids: CASSSYTEAFF. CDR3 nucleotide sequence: TGTGCCAGCAGTTCTTACACTGAAGCTTTCTTT.

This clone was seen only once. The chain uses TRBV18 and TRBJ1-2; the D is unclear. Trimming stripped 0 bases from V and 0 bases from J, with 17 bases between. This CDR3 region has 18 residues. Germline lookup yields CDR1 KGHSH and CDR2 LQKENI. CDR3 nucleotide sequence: TGTGCCAGCTCACCACCGGGCCGTCAAGGCTTCGCTAACTATGGCTACACCTTC. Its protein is CASSPPGRQGFANYGYTF.

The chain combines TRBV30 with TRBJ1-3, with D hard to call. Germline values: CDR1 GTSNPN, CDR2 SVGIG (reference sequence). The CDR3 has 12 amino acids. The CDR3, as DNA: TGTGCTTGCGATACTTCTGGAAACACCATATATTTT. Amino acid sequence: CACDTSGNTIYF.

For the CDR3, the DNA is TGTGCCAGCAGTTTAGGGTACGCAGGTGGCTACACCTTC. Its protein product is CASSLGYAGGYTF. The chain joins TRBV28 to TRBJ1-2, with unresolved D. Trimming took off 2 bases at V and 7 bases at J, with 11 bases between the two ends. The CDR3 totals 13 residues. From germline, CDR1 is MDHEN and CDR2 SYDVKM.

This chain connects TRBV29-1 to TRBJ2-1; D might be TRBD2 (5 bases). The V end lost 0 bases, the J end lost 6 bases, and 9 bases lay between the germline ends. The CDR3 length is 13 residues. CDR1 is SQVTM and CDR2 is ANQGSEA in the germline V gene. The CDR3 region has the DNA TGCAGCGTTGAAGATCTAGGGAGCAATGAGCAGTTCTTC. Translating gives CSVEDLGSNEQFF.

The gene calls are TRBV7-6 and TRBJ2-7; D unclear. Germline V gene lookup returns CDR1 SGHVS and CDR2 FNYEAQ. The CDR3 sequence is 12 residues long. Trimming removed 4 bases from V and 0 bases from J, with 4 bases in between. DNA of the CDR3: TGTGCCAGCAGCTACGGCTCCTACGAGCAGTACTTC. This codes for CASSYGSYEQYF.

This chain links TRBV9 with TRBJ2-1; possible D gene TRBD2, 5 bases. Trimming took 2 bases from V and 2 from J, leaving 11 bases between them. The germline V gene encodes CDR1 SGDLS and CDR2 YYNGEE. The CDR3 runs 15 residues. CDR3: CASSVVGETYNEQFF. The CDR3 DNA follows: TGTGCCAGCAGCGTTGTCGGGGAGACCTACAATGAGCAGTTCTTC.